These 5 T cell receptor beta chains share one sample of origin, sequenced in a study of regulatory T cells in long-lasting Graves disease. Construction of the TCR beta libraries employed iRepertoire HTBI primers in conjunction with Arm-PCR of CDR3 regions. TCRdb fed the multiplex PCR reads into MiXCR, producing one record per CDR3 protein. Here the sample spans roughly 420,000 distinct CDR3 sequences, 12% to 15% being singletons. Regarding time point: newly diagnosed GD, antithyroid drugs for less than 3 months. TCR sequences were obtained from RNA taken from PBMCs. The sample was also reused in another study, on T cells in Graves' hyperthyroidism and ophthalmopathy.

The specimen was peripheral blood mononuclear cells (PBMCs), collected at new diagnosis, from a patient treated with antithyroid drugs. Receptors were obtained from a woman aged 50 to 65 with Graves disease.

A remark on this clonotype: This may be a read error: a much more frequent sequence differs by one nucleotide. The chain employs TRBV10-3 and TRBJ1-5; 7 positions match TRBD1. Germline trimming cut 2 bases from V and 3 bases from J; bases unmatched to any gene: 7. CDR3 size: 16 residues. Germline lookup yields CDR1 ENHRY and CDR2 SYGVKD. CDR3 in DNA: TGTGCCATCAGTGAGGAGGGACAGTATATCAATCAGCCCCAGCATTTT. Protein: CAISEEGQYINQPQHF.

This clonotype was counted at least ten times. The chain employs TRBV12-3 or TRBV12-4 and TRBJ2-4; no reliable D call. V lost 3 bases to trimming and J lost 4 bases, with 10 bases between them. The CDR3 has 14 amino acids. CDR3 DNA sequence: TGTGCCAGCAGTTTTTATCAGCCGAAAAACATTCAGTACTTC. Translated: CASSFYQPKNIQYF.

Here the CDR3 DNA reads TGTGCCAGCAGCCCTCAGGGGGCCTTCAATGAGCAGTTCTTC. It codes for CASSPQGAFNEQFF. V usage is TRBV7-9 and J usage is TRBJ2-1, with 8 bases aligning to TRBD1. Germline V gene sequence: CDR1 SEHNR, CDR2 FQNEAQ (reference sequence). The CDR3 covers 14 residues. V lost 5 bases to trimming and J lost 6 bases; unmatched junction nucleotides: 6.

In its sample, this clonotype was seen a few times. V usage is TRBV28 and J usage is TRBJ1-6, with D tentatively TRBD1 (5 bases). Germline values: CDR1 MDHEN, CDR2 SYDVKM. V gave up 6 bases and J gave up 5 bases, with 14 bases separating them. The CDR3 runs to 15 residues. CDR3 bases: TGTGCCAGCAGCCCGGGGGGGGTGAATAATTCACCCCTCCACTTT. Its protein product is CASSPGGVNNSPLHF.

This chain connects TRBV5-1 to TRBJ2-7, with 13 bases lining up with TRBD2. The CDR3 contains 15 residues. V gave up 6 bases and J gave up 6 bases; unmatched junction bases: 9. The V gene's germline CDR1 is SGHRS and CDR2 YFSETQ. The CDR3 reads CASTEGTSGTGEQYF. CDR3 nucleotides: TGCGCCAGCACCGAAGGGACTAGCGGGACGGGCGAGCAGTACTTC.